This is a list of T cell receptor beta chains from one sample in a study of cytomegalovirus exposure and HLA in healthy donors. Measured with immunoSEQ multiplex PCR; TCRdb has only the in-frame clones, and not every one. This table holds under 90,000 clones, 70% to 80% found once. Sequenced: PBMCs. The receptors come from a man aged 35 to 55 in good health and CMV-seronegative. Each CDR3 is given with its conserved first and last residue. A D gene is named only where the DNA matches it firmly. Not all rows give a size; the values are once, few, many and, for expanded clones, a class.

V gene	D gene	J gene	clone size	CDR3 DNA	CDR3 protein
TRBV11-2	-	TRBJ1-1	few	TGTGCCAGCAGCCCTCAGGTTGGGGCTTTCTTT	CASSPQVGAFF
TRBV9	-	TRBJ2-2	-	TGTGCCAGCAGCGAGCAGCGTGTCACAGGAAGGACCGGGGAGCTGTTTTTT	CASSEQRVTGRTGELFF
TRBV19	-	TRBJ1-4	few	TGTGCCAGTAGGGGGCCCCTTAATGAAAAACTGTTTTTT	CASRGPLNEKLFF
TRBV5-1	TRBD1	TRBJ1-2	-	TGCGCCAGCAGCTTGGCGGGGACAGTAGATGGCTACACCTTC	CASSLAGTVDGYTF
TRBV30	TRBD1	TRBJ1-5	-	TGTGCCTACGGGACAGGTCAGCCCCAGCATTTT	CAYGTGQPQHF
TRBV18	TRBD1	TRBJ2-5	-	TGTACCAGCTCACCTAGACAGGGGTCTCAAGAGACCCAGTACTTC	CTSSPRQGSQETQYF
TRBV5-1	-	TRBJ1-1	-	TGCGCCAGCAGCTCCGTACAGGGACACACTGAAGCTTTCTTT	CASSSVQGHTEAFF
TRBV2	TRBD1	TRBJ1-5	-	TGTGCCAGCAGTGAAGACAGGGGGCGATCCTTCTATCAGCCCCAGCATTTT	CASSEDRGRSFYQPQHF
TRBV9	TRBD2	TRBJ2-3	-	TGTGCCAGCACCCCGAGTTTAGCGGGGGGGCGAGTAGGAGATACGCAGTATTTT	CASTPSLAGGRVGDTQYF
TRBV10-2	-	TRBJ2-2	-	TGCGCCAGCACTTCCCCCACAGGGTACAGCGGGGAGCTGTTTTTT	CASTSPTGYSGELFF
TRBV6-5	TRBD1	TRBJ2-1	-	TGTGCCAGCAGTCGGACAGGGGGCAGTTACAATGAGCAGTTCTTC	CASSRTGGSYNEQFF
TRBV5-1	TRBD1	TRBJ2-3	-	TGCGCCAGCTCTGCAGGACAGGGCACAGATACGCAGTATTTT	CASSAGQGTDTQYF
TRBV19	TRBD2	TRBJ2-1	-	TGTGCCAGTAGTATCCGTACGGGGGGGCGGAGCTCCTACAATGAGCAGTTCTTC	CASSIRTGGRSSYNEQFF
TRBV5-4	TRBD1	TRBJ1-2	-	TGTGCCAGCAGCCGACCCCCGGGACAGGGTTTGTTCCTTAACTATGGCTACACCTTC	CASSRPPGQGLFLNYGYTF
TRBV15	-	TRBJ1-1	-	TGTGCCACCAGCAGAGATAACGGGGGTGTGGCAGCTTTCTTT	CATSRDNGGVAAFF
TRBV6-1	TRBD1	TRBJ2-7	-	TGTGCCAGCAGTGACCGGGACAGGGGCTACGAGCAGTACTTC	CASSDRDRGYEQYF
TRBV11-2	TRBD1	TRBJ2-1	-	TGTGCCAGCAGCTACAGGACAGGGCATGGGGAGCAGTTCTTC	CASSYRTGHGEQFF
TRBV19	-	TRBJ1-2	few	TGTGCCAGTAGTGTCGGACTGCCCAGGACTTATGGCTACACCTTC	CASSVGLPRTYGYTF
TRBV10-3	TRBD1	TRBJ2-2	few	TGTGCCATCAGTCCGGGACAGGGATTCATCGGGGAGCTGTTTTTT	CAISPGQGFIGELFF
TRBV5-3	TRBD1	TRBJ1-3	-	TGTGCCAGAAGCAAGGGACAGGCTGGGTTAGGAAACACCATATATTTT	CARSKGQAGLGNTIYF
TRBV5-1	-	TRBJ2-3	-	TGCGCCAGCAGCCCTCAGGGAGATACGCAGTATTTT	CASSPQGDTQYF
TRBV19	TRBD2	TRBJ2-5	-	TGTGCCAGTAGCGGGACTAGAGGTGAGACCCAGTACTTC	CASSGTRGETQYF
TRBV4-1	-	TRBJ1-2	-	TGCGCCAGCAGCCAACAGGGATCTTATGGCTACACCTTC	CASSQQGSYGYTF
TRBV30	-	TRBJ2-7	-	TGTGCCTGGAGTGAGGGGGGGACTTTAGCCTACGAGCAGTACTTC	CAWSEGGTLAYEQYF
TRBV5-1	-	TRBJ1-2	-	TGCGCCAGCAGCCTGGGGGGCCAGGGGTATGGCTACACCTTC	CASSLGGQGYGYTF